This TCR beta chain was sequenced for a study of PD-1 blockade in classical Hodgkin lymphoma. The J segment lost 4 bases and the V segment lost 7 bases, leaving 7 bases of the junction unmatched. The CDR3 is 14 amino acids. CDR1 MNHNY and CDR2 SVGAGI come from the germline V gene (reference sequence). Assay used: immunoSEQ multiplex PCR; TCRdb lists only in-frame clones, some missing. The sample has 25,000 to 40,000 clones; approximately 67% are singletons. General study points: Those starting nivolumab under 1 year post-ASCT were excluded. Whoever responded completely had baseline diversity much like that seen in newly diagnosed patients.

In the case of this clone: Antigen specificity is unknown.

Stated time point: cycle 4 day 1 (C4D1), after six to seven weeks of nivolumab. Brentuximab vedotin exposure varied among the patients, all of whom had relapsed after autologous stem cell transplantation. The chain recombines TRBV6-6 with TRBJ1-2; 9 nucleotides line up with TRBD1. The TCR originated in a human donor with classical Hodgkin lymphoma. The material was peripheral blood mononuclear cells (PBMCs), obtained before the fourth cycle of nivolumab. This CDR3 is CASIRTGESYGYTF. As DNA, the CDR3 is TGTGCCAGCATACGGACAGGGGAATCCTATGGCTACACCTTC.